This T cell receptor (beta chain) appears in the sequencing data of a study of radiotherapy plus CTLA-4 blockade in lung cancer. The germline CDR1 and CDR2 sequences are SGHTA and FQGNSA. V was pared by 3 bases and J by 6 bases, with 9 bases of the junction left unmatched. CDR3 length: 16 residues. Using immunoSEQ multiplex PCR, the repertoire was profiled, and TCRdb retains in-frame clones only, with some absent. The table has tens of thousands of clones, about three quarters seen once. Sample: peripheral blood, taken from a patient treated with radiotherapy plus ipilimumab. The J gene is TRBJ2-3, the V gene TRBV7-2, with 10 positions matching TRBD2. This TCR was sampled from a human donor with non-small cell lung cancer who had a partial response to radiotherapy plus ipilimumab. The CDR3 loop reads CASSFTKRGGVDTQYF. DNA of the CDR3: TGTGCCAGCAGCTTTACGAAGCGGGGGGGCGTCGATACGCAGTATTTT.